The clone carrying this T cell receptor (beta chain) was found many times. This specimen comes from a study of blood T cell repertoires in COVID-19. Using immunoSEQ multiplex PCR, the repertoire was profiled, and TCRdb retains in-frame clones only, with some absent. The table lists 150,000 to 200,000 clones, about 86% of them singletons. Germline loops: CDR1 SGHTA, CDR2 FQGTGA. CDR3 length: 16 residues. Trimming took 5 bases from V and 7 from J; bases not matched to a gene: 12. This clonotype was sampled from a man in his sixties with acute or convalescent COVID-19. Material: peripheral blood. The chain uses TRBV7-3 and TRBJ2-1, with 9 bases matching TRBD2. The CDR3 reads CASSPSGGRHGNEQFF. The CDR3 DNA sequence: TGTGCCAGCAGCCCCAGCGGGGGGCGTCATGGGAATGAGCAGTTCTTC.